This T cell receptor beta chain was sequenced during a study of regulatory T cells in long-lasting Graves disease. This clonotype was counted many times. Its specificity is not known. Researchers made TCR beta libraries by using iRepertoire HTBI primers and running Arm-PCR on CDR3 regions. TCRdb analysed the multiplex PCR reads with MiXCR anew, one entry per CDR3 protein. The data contain fewer than 350,000 distinct CDR3 sequences, 15% to 20% of them singletons. Whole-study findings and limits: Relative to newly diagnosed Graves' patients, persistent ones had lower TCR diversity.

Specified time point: newly diagnosed GD, antithyroid drugs for less than 3 months. PBMCs were the source of the RNA used for TCR sequencing. Trimming at V came to 4 bases and at J to 3 bases, leaving 4 bases not matched to a gene. This CDR3 is 15 amino acids long. Germline V gene sequence: CDR1 SGHVS, CDR2 FQNEAQ. The TCR was taken from a female donor with Graves disease. Sequences were derived from peripheral blood mononuclear cells (PBMCs), sampled at new diagnosis, from a patient treated with antithyroid drugs. V gene TRBV7-8 combines with J gene TRBJ2-1; 9 nucleotides match TRBD2. CDR3 residues: CASSSASGDYNEQFF. In nucleotides, the CDR3 is TGTGCCAGCAGCTCGGCTAGCGGGGACTACAATGAGCAGTTCTTC.